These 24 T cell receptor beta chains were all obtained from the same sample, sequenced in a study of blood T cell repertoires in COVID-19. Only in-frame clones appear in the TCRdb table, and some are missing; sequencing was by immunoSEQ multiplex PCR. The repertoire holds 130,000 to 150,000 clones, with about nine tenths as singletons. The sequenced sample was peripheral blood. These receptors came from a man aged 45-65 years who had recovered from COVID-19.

The chain's CDR3 is CASSYEFSGGLETQYF. CDR3 bases: TGTGCCAGCAGTTACGAGTTCAGCGGGGGATTGGAGACCCAGTACTTC. This chain uses TRBV6-5 with TRBJ2-5; 8 nucleotides match TRBD2. Trimming at V came to 2 bases and at J to 5 bases, leaving 10 bases not matched to a gene. Germline values: CDR1 MNHEY, CDR2 SVGAGI. CDR3 length: 16 amino acids.

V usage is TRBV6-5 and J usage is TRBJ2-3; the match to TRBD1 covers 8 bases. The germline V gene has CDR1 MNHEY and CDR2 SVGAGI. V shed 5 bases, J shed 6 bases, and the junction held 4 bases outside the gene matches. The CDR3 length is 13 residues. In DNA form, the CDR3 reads TGTGCCAGCAGTCGACAGGGGTTTGATACGCAGTATTTT. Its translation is CASSRQGFDTQYF.

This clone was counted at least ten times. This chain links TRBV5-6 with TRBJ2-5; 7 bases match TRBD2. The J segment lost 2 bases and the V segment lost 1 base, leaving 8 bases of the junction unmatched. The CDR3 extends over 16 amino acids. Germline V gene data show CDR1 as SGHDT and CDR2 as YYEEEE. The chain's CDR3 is CASSLRPSGAQETQYF. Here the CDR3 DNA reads TGTGCCAGCAGCTTGAGGCCTAGCGGCGCACAAGAGACCCAGTACTTC.

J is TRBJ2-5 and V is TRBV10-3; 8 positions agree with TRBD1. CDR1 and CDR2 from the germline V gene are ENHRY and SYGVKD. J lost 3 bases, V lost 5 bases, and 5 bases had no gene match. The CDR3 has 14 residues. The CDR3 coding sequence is TGTGCCATCAGTTCATACAGGGGGAAAGAGACCCAGTACTTC. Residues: CAISSYRGKETQYF.

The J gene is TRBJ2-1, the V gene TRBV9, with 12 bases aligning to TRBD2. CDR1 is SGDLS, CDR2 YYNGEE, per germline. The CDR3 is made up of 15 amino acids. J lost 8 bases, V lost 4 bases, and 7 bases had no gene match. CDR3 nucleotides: TGTGCCAGCAGCTATTCTAGCGGGGGGGCCGATGAGCAGTTCTTC. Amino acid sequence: CASSYSSGGADEQFF.

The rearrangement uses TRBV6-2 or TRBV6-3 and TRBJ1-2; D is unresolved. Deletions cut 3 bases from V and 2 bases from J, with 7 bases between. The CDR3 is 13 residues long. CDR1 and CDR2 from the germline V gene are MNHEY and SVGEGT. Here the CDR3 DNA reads TGTGCCAGCAGTTATCCGGGGAACTATGGCTACACCTTC. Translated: CASSYPGNYGYTF.

The CDR3 region has the DNA TGTGCCATCAGTGGAGGCGGAGAGACCCAGTACTTC. Protein product: CAISGGGETQYF. The genes are TRBV10-3 and TRBJ2-5; D is undetermined. Trimming took 4 bases from V and 4 from J, leaving 7 bases between them. The V gene's germline CDR1 is ENHRY and CDR2 SYGVKD. The CDR3 runs 12 residues.

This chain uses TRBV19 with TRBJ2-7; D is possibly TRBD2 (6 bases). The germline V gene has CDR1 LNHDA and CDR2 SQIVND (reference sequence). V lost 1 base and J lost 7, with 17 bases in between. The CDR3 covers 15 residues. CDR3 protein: CASSIVTGGPGEQYF. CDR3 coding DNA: TGTGCCAGTAGTATAGTAACCGGGGGACCGGGTGAGCAGTACTTC.

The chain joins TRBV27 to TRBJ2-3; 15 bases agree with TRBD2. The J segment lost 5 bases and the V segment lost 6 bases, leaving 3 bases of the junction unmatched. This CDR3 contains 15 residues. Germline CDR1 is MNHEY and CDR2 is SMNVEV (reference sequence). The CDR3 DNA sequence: TGTGCCAGCAGCGGACTAGCGGGGGGGTTAGATACGCAGTATTTT. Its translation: CASSGLAGGLDTQYF.

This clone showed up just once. For the CDR3, the DNA is TGTGCCAGCAGTTACTCGAGGGCAGAAAAGAACACTGAAGCTTTCTTT. This encodes CASSYSRAEKNTEAFF. This sequence joins TRBV6-6 and TRBJ1-1; the D is unclear. The CDR3 consists of 16 residues. Trimming took 0 bases from V and 1 from J, leaving 12 bases between them. The V gene's germline CDR1 is MNHNY and CDR2 SVGAGI (reference sequence).

In DNA, the CDR3 is TGTGCCAGCAGCCCCGGGACAGCCAACTATGGCTACACCTTC. Amino acids: CASSPGTANYGYTF. The rearrangement links TRBV14 to TRBJ1-2, with TRBD1 identical over 7 bases. This CDR3 has 14 residues. Germline V gene lookup returns CDR1 SGHDN and CDR2 FVKESK. V trimming: 4 bases; J trimming: 2 bases; junction bases outside the gene matches: 4.

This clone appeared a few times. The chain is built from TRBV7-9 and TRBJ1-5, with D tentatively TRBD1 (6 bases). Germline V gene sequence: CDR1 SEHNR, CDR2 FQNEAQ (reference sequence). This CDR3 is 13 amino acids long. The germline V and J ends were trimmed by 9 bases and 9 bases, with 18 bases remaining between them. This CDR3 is CASQGPAELPQHF. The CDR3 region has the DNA TGTGCCAGTCAGGGGCCTGCGGAGTTGCCCCAGCATTTT.

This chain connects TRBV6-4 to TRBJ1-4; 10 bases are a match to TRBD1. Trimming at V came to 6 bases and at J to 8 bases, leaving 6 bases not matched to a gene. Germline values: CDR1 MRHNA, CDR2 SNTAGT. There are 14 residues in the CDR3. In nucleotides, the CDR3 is TGTGCCAGCAGAATGGGACAGGGGCGGGAAAAACTGTTTTTT. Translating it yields CASRMGQGREKLFF.

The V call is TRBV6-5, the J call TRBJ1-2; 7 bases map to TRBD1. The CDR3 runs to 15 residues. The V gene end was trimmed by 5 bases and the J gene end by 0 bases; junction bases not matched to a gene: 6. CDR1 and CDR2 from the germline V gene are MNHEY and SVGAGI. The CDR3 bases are TGTGCCAGCAGTCAGGACAGGCACTCTAACTATGGCTACACCTTC. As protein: CASSQDRHSNYGYTF.

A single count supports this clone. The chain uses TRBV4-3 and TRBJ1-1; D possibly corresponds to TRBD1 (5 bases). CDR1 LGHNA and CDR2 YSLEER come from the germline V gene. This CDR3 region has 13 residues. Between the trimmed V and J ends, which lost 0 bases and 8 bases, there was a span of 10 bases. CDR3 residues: CASSQDRTQEAFF. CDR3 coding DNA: TGCGCCAGCAGCCAAGACAGGACACAGGAAGCTTTCTTT.

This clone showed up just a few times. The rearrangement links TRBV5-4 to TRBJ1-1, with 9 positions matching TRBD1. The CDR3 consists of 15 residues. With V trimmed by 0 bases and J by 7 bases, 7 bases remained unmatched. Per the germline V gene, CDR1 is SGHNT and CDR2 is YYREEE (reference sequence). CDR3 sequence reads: CASSLGGTGPGEAFF. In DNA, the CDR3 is TGTGCCAGCAGCTTGGGGGGGACAGGGCCGGGTGAAGCTTTCTTT.

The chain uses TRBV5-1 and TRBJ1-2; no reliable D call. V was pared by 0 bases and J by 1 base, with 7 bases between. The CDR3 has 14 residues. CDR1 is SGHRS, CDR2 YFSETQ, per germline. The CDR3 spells CASSLDSFNYGYTF. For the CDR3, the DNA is TGCGCCAGCAGCTTGGACAGCTTTAACTATGGCTACACCTTC.

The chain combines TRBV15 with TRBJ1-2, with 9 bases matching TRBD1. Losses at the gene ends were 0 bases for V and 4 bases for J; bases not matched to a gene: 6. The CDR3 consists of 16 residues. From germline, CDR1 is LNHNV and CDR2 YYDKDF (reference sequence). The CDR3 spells CATSRDRTGAFYGYTF. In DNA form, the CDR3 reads TGTGCCACCAGCAGAGATCGGACAGGGGCCTTCTATGGCTACACCTTC.

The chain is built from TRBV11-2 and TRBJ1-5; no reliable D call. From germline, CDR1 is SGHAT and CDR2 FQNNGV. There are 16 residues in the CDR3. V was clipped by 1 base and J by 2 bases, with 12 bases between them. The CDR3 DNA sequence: TGTGCCAGCAGCTTAGGTTCGGGGTATGGCAATCAGCCCCAGCATTTT. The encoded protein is CASSLGSGYGNQPQHF.

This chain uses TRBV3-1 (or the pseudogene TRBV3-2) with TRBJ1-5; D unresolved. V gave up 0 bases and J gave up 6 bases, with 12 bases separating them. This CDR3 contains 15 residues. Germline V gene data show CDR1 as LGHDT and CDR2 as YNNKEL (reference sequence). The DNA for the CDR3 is TGTGCCAGCAGCCAAGAATCGGGAAGGGCTCAGCCCCAGCATTTT. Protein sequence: CASSQESGRAQPQHF.

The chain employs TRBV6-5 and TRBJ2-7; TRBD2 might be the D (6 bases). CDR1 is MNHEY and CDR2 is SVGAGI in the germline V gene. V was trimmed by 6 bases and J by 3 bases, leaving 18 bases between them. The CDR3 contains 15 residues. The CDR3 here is CASSRALGGNYEQYF. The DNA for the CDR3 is TGTGCCAGCAGCCGAGCGCTTGGGGGGAACTACGAGCAGTACTTC.

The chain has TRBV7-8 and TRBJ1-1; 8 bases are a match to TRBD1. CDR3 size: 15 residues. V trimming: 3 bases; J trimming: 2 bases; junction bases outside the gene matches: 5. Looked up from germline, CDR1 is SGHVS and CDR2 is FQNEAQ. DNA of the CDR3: TGTGCCAGCAGCTTCTGGACAGGGATAAACACTGAAGCTTTCTTT. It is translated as CASSFWTGINTEAFF. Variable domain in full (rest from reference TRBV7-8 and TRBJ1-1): GAGVSQSPRYKVAKRGQDVALRCDPISGHVSLFWYQQALGQGPEFLTYFQNEAQLDKSGLPSDRFFAERPEGSVSTLKIQRTQQEDSAVYLCASSFWTGINTEAFFGQGTRLTVV.

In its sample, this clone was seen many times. Here the CDR3 DNA reads TGTGCCAGCAGTTCAGTCCAGGGCAGCAATCAGCCCCAGCATTTT. Protein sequence: CASSSVQGSNQPQHF. J is TRBJ1-5 and V is TRBV27, with a tentative D call TRBD1 (5 bases). Germline CDR1 is MNHEY and CDR2 is SMNVEV (reference sequence). CDR3 size: 15 residues. Trimming shortened V by 4 bases and J by 1 base, and 11 bases separated the two germline ends.

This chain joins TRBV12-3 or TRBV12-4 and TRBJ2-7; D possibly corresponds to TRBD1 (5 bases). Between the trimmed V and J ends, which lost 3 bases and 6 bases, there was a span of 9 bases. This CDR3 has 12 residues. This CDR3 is CASSFQGLEQYF. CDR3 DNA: TGTGCCAGCAGTTTTCAGGGCCTCGAGCAGTACTTC.